This T cell receptor beta chain was obtained from a study of beta chain features in type 1 diabetes. Study findings and constraints: Naive, central memory and Treg TCRB repertoires appeared more alike in patients than in healthy donors.

By way of CD45RO/CCR7/CD25/CD127/CD95/CD27, the CD4+ regulatory, stem cell-like memory, central memory and naive cells were sorted. V dropped 3 bases and J dropped 8 bases, with 13 bases sitting between them. The CDR3 totals 13 residues. Germline CDR1 SNHLY, CDR2 FYNNEI. TCRB transcripts that were expressed got sequenced, as all of the isolated RNA had been reverse transcribed. The table came from immunoSEQ multiplex PCR; TCRdb's copy has only in-frame clones and leaves some out. Of some 230,000 clones in the sample, around 9.6% were seen once. In regard to this clone: Antigen unknown.

This sequence joins TRBV2 and TRBJ1-2; D is unresolved. This sequence originates from a woman between 18 and 29 years old in good health. Sequencing used naive CD4+ T cells from blood. The CDR3 loop is CASSERLAVGYTF. DNA of the CDR3: TGTGCCAGCAGTGAGCGCCTCGCGGTAGGCTACACCTTC.